Reported below is one TCR beta chain. The sample comes from a study of blood T cell repertoires in COVID-19. The data were produced by immunoSEQ multiplex PCR, yet TCRdb's version contains in-frame clones alone and is incomplete. The repertoire includes under 45,000 clones, around 82% of them detected once, and 35% to 45% sits in the top ten. The CDR3 runs 14 residues. The V end lost 6 bases, the J end lost 1 base, and 12 bases lay between the germline ends. The germline gives CDR1 ENHRY, CDR2 SYGVKD. The chain couples TRBV10-3 to TRBJ1-1, with D perhaps matching TRBD1 (6 bases). This clonotype was sampled from a woman aged 80 or over with active or convalescent COVID-19. Sequences were obtained from peripheral blood. CDR3 nucleotides: TGTGCCATCAGAACAAGACAGGAGAACACTGAAGCTTTCTTT. Protein product: CAIRTRQENTEAFF.